These 4 T cell receptor beta chains share one sample of origin, sequenced in a study of T cell responses to AZD1222 COVID-19 vaccine. TCRdb's table, derived via immunoSEQ multiplex PCR, lists solely in-frame clones and lacks some. The sample has 120,000 or so clones, just over 85% seen once. The sample was peripheral blood, taken on day 0 of MenACWY control vaccination. The receptors shown here come from an adult in good health.

V and J are TRBV5-1 and TRBJ1-3; TRBD1 matches 8 bases. In germline, CDR1 is SGHRS, CDR2 YFSETQ. The CDR3 contains 15 residues. Trimming at V came to 4 bases and at J to 2 bases, leaving 5 bases not matched to a gene. As DNA, the CDR3 is TGCGCCAGCAGCCTAGACAGGGGAACTGGAAACACCATATATTTT. It translates to CASSLDRGTGNTIYF.

The genes are TRBV7-9 and TRBJ1-4; D might be TRBD1 (5 bases). Germline loops: CDR1 SEHNR, CDR2 FQNEAQ (reference sequence). V lost 1 base and J 8 bases, leaving 11 bases between the germline ends. The CDR3 is made up of 14 amino acids. Here the CDR3 reads CASSLEVAGEKLFF. The CDR3, as DNA: TGTGCCAGCAGCTTAGAGGTAGCAGGGGAAAAACTGTTTTTT.

This clone showed up just once. The chain combines TRBV4-1 with TRBJ2-7; possibly TRBD2 for D (6 bases). Germline CDR1 and CDR2: MGHRA and YSYEKL. The CDR3 is 17 residues long. V was trimmed by 2 bases and J by 3 bases, leaving 20 bases between them. Here the CDR3 reads CASSQLYTRRGGYEQYF. The CDR3 DNA follows: TGCGCCAGCAGCCAACTATATACCCGGCGGGGTGGCTACGAGCAGTACTTC.

The V gene is TRBV24-1, the J gene TRBJ2-1; unclear D gene. The V gene's germline CDR1 is KGHDR and CDR2 SFDVKD. Deletions cut 6 bases from V and 1 base from J, with 6 bases between. The length of the CDR3 is 13 residues. The CDR3 reads CATSSSSYNEQFF. CDR3 in DNA: TGTGCCACCAGTAGCAGTTCCTACAATGAGCAGTTCTTC.